Each of the 32 T cell receptor beta chains below was sequenced from the same sample in a study of identical twins (dated by TCRdb to 2016 to 2017). The method was 5' RACE. Reads for this sample came from an Illumina HiSeq 2000. TCRdb cleaned the public reads at Q25 with fastp, built clones with MiXCR and kept in-frame beta chains. Records with the same CDR3 protein are collapsed into one entry carrying the most frequent genes and DNA. The sample yields 410,000 or so distinct CDR3 sequences; around a sixth were counted once. The ten largest clonotypes hold roughly an eighth of the sample. Sequenced input: naive T cells sorted from blood. What this sample's cell subset or site label stands for: cells isolated with a human naive T-cell isolation kit. These receptors came from a middle-aged man in good health.

V and J are TRBV6-1 and TRBJ1-2, with 11 bases lining up with TRBD1. Germline CDR1 reads MNHNS; CDR2 reads SASEGT. The V segment lost 4 bases and the J segment 7 bases; nucleotides outside the gene matches: 5. The CDR3 contains 14 residues. CDR3 in amino acids: CASSASGTGGGYTF. CDR3 DNA sequence: TGTGCCAGCAGTGCCTCCGGGACAGGGGGTGGCTACACCTTC.

This clonotype occurred a few times. The chain recombines TRBV6-1 with TRBJ2-1; D unclear. This CDR3 is built from 14 residues. Germline V CDR1 and CDR2: MNHNS, SASEGT. V was trimmed by 8 bases and J by 5 bases, leaving 16 bases between them. This CDR3 is CASVSKPRDNEQFF. CDR3 DNA: TGTGCCAGCGTCTCGAAGCCAAGGGACAATGAGCAGTTCTTC.

This clonotype appeared many times. The rearrangement links TRBV4-3 to TRBJ2-7; D uncertain. This CDR3 region has 14 residues. Germline-derived CDR1 and CDR2 are LGHNA and YSLEER. Trimming stripped 1 base from V and 4 bases from J, with 11 bases between. The CDR3 region has the DNA TGCGCCAGCAGCCAAGTCTTTAGCAAGTACGAGCAGTACTTC. It specifies CASSQVFSKYEQYF.

This clonotype appeared a few times. The chain links TRBV20-1 to TRBJ1-4; D is perhaps TRBD1 (6 bases). CDR1 and CDR2 from the germline V gene are DFQATT and SNEGSKA (reference sequence). The CDR3 has 13 residues. V lost 7 bases to trimming and J lost 7 bases, with 16 bases between them. The CDR3 DNA reads TGCAGTGTCATTCAGGGGAATGGTGAAAAACTGTTTTTT. The encoded protein is CSVIQGNGEKLFF.

V is TRBV6-6 and J is TRBJ2-1; tentative D call: TRBD1 (6 bases). The V gene lost 2 bases and the J gene lost 16 bases, with 12 bases spanning the gap. This CDR3 region has 11 residues. CDR1 MNHNY and CDR2 SVGAGI come from the germline V gene (reference sequence). CDR3 sequence: CASSYRTDSFF. The CDR3, as DNA: TGTGCCAGCAGTTACAGGACAGACTCTTTCTTC.

The chain combines TRBV7-2 with TRBJ2-2; TRBD1 aligns across 8 bases. Germline CDR1 SGHTA, CDR2 FQGNSA. J gave up 6 bases and V 6 bases, and 3 bases lay outside the gene matches. This CDR3 is built from 13 residues. The CDR3 is CASRKQGAGELFF. In DNA form, the CDR3 reads TGTGCCAGCAGAAAACAGGGGGCCGGGGAGCTGTTTTTT.

The table lists this clonotype with a few counts. The CDR3 DNA is TGTGCCAGCAGTGAAGCGCGAGCGAATGAGCAGTTCTTC. Translation: CASSEARANEQFF. This chain connects TRBV2 to TRBJ2-1, with D unresolved. The CDR3 is made up of 13 amino acids. CDR1 is SNHLY and CDR2 is FYNNEI in the germline V gene. Trimming removed 0 bases at V and 7 bases at J, with 7 bases between.

There are a few counts of this clonotype. V and J are TRBV12-3 or TRBV12-4 and TRBJ2-1, with 8 nucleotides matching TRBD1. The CDR3 has 14 residues. V was pared by 5 bases and J by 7 bases, with 7 bases of the junction left unmatched. CDR3 in amino acids: CASSPTGAWNEQFF. In DNA, the CDR3 is TGTGCCAGCAGTCCGACAGGGGCCTGGAATGAGCAGTTCTTC.

The chain carries TRBV7-2 and TRBJ2-5; D not resolved. Germline V gene data show CDR1 as SGHTA and CDR2 as FQGNSA. The CDR3 is made up of 13 amino acids. Trimming took off 6 bases at V and 6 bases at J, with 14 bases between the two ends. CDR3 in amino acids: CASSMGIRQTQYF. The CDR3 coding sequence is TGTGCCAGCAGTATGGGGATCAGACAGACCCAGTACTTC.

This clonotype came up a few times. V usage is TRBV15 and J usage is TRBJ2-1, with D unresolved. Germline V gives CDR1 LNHNV, CDR2 YYDKDF (reference sequence). V was pared by 1 base and J by 8 bases, with 18 bases between. The CDR3 sequence is 16 residues long. The CDR3 coding sequence is TGTGCCACCAGCAGAGTTATTATCAAGGGCCCCCATGAGCAGTTCTTC. Amino acids: CATSRVIIKGPHEQFF.

CDR3 amino acids: CASSFDGPYNEQFF. Here the CDR3 DNA reads TGTGCCAGCAGCTTCGACGGACCCTACAATGAGCAGTTCTTC. The V call is TRBV9, the J call TRBJ2-1; D gene ambiguous. V was shortened by 4 bases and J by 2 bases, with 10 bases between the two germline ends. Germline lookup yields CDR1 SGDLS and CDR2 YYNGEE. This CDR3 is built from 14 residues.

This clonotype was picked up a small number of times. This sequence joins TRBV6-5 and TRBJ2-5; D call uncertain. Deletions cut 0 bases from V and 1 base from J, with 6 bases between. The CDR3 is 14 amino acids. CDR1 is MNHEY, CDR2 SVGAGI, per germline. The CDR3 region is CASSYSRAQETQYF. CDR3 bases: TGTGCCAGCAGTTACTCAAGGGCCCAAGAGACCCAGTACTTC.

This clonotype has a count of ten or more. Here the CDR3 reads CASSSRRTSGRMDTQYF. The CDR3 DNA reads as TGTGCCAGCAGTTCTCGGCGGACTAGCGGGAGAATGGATACGCAGTATTTT. The chain joins TRBV28 to TRBJ2-3, with TRBD2 identical over 13 bases. V trimming: 4 bases; J trimming: 6 bases; junction bases outside the gene matches: 10. This CDR3 contains 17 residues. Per the germline V gene, CDR1 is MDHEN and CDR2 is SYDVKM.

This clonotype turned up a few times. The chain couples TRBV5-1 to TRBJ1-1, with D hard to call. Germline V lookup: CDR1 SGHRS, CDR2 YFSETQ. Between the trimmed V and J ends, which lost 0 bases and 5 bases, there was a span of 11 bases. The length of the CDR3 is 14 residues. The CDR3 DNA sequence: TGCGCCAGCAGCTTGGAGCCTGGGAGGACTGAAGCTTTCTTT. Its protein product is CASSLEPGRTEAFF.

This clonotype was found many times. The chain combines TRBV27 with TRBJ2-2, with 8 nucleotides matching TRBD1. Germline assignment: CDR1 MNHEY and CDR2 SMNVEV (reference sequence). V lost 4 bases, J lost 5 bases, and 3 bases stayed unmatched. The CDR3 spans 14 residues. The CDR3 protein is CASSYRGWTGELFF. The CDR3 nucleotides are TGTGCCAGCAGTTACAGGGGGTGGACCGGGGAGCTGTTTTTT.

In this sample, this clonotype turned up many times. The V gene is TRBV9, the J gene TRBJ2-2; D perhaps matches TRBD2 (5 bases). V was cut by 1 base and J by 7 bases, with 17 bases left in between. This CDR3 has 16 residues. Per the germline V gene, CDR1 is SGDLS and CDR2 is YYNGEE. This CDR3 is CASSVSNGVSIGELFF. CDR3 coding DNA: TGTGCCAGCAGCGTATCTAACGGGGTCTCCATCGGGGAGCTGTTTTTT. Drawing the rest from reference TRBV9 and TRBJ2-2, the complete variable domain is DSGVTQTPKHLITATGQRVTLRCSPRSGDLSVYWYQQSLDQGLQFLIQYYNGEERAKGNILERFSAQQFPDLHSELNLSSLELGDSALYFCASSVSNGVSIGELFFGEGSRLTVL.

This clonotype was counted only a few times. This chain connects TRBV30 to TRBJ1-5; TRBD1 agrees at 9 bases. V was clipped by 1 base and J by 9 bases; unmatched bases: 7. Germline V gene lookup returns CDR1 GTSNPN and CDR2 SVGIG (reference sequence). This CDR3 region has 14 residues. Here the CDR3 DNA reads TGTGCCTGGAGTGATCTGGACAGGGGAAGGCCCCAGCATTTT. It codes for CAWSDLDRGRPQHF.

This clonotype came up many times. This rearrangement joins TRBV5-1 to TRBJ1-2; TRBD1 might be the D (5 bases). Trimming took 0 bases from V and 0 from J, leaving 9 bases between them. Germline V lookup: CDR1 SGHRS, CDR2 YFSETQ. This CDR3 is built from 15 residues. The CDR3 spells CASSLVRVTNYGYTF. The CDR3 DNA reads TGCGCCAGCAGCTTGGTCAGGGTTACTAACTATGGCTACACCTTC. Variable domain in full (rest from reference TRBV5-1 and TRBJ1-2): KAGVTQTPRYLIKTRGQQVTLSCSPISGHRSVSWYQQTPGQGLQFLFEYFSETQRNKGNFPGRFSGRQFSNSRSEMNVSTLELGDSALYLCASSLVRVTNYGYTFGSGTRLTVV.

The gene calls are TRBV2 and TRBJ2-7; 7 bases are a match to TRBD2. This CDR3 has 15 residues. Germline loops: CDR1 SNHLY, CDR2 FYNNEI. Unmatched junction bases numbered 7, after V lost 2 bases and J lost 3 bases. CDR3 protein: CASSEFGGSFYEQYF. CDR3 nucleotide sequence: TGTGCCAGCAGTGAATTTGGCGGGAGTTTCTACGAGCAGTACTTC.

This clonotype was counted at least ten times. The V and J genes are TRBV20-1 and TRBJ1-5; tentatively, D is TRBD1 (6 bases). Trimming stripped 6 bases from V and 1 base from J, with 19 bases between. CDR1 is DFQATT, CDR2 SNEGSKA, per germline (reference sequence). CDR3 size: 16 residues. The CDR3 DNA reads as TGCAGTGCATCCCGGGCTAGGGGGGGGAGCAATCAGCCCCAGCATTTT. Translating it yields CSASRARGGSNQPQHF.

This clonotype appeared many times. V usage is TRBV5-1 and J usage is TRBJ2-3; 8 nucleotides align to TRBD1. V was pared by 4 bases and J by 0 bases, with 4 bases of the junction left unmatched. The germline V gene has CDR1 SGHRS and CDR2 YFSETQ. This CDR3 has 15 amino acids. The CDR3 DNA is TGCGCCAGCAGCCCGACAGGGGCTAGCACAGATACGCAGTATTTT. Its protein product is CASSPTGASTDTQYF.

Remarks on this clonotype: A read error may produce the germline difference seen at one junction end. The chain couples TRBV28 to TRBJ2-2; TRBD2 might be the D (5 bases). This CDR3 contains 12 residues. Germline V gene lookup returns CDR1 MDHEN and CDR2 SYDVKM. The CDR3 sequence is CASSLPTGKLFF. In DNA form, the CDR3 reads TGTGCCAGCAGTCTCCCAACCGGGAAGCTGTTTTTT. The whole variable domain, filled in from reference TRBV28 and TRBJ2-2, reads DVKVTQSSRYLVKRTGEKVFLECVQDMDHENMFWYRQDPGLGLRLIYFSYDVKMKEKGDIPEGYSVSREKKERFSLILESASTNQTSMYLCASSLPTGKLFFGEGSRLTVL.

The chain is built from TRBV12-3 or TRBV12-4 and TRBJ2-7; the D gene is possibly TRBD1 (5 bases). CDR3 size: 18 residues. V lost 4 bases to trimming and J lost 3 bases, with 25 bases between them. The CDR3 protein is CASSSEPRPERGNYEQYF. CDR3 bases: TGTGCCAGCAGTTCAGAGCCAAGACCGGAAAGGGGTAACTACGAGCAGTACTTC.

This clonotype has at least ten counts. The rearrangement links TRBV12-3 or TRBV12-4 to TRBJ2-5; TRBD2 matches at 16 bases. The CDR3 is 18 amino acids. With V trimmed by 6 bases and J by 4 bases, 11 bases remained unmatched. The CDR3 nucleotides read TGTGCCAGCAGGCCCGGGACTAGCGGGAGGGCCTCCGGAGAGACCCAGTACTTC. Its translation: CASRPGTSGRASGETQYF.

This clonotype was picked up a small number of times. The chain joins TRBV10-3 to TRBJ2-7; D is perhaps TRBD1 or TRBD2 (5 bases each). The CDR3 loop spans 18 amino acids. Germline CDR1 and CDR2: ENHRY and SYGVKD. The V end lost 0 bases, the J end lost 0 bases, and 18 bases lay between the germline ends. Here the CDR3 reads CAISESILGARDSYEQYF. CDR3 nucleotide sequence: TGTGCCATCAGTGAGTCGATCCTAGGGGCCCGGGACTCCTACGAGCAGTACTTC.

In its sample, this clonotype was seen a few times. The J gene is TRBJ2-1, the V gene TRBV7-9, with TRBD1 matching over 9 bases. With V trimmed by 5 bases and J by 4 bases, 3 bases remained unmatched. CDR1 and CDR2 (germline): SEHNR, FQNEAQ (reference sequence). The CDR3 is 14 residues long. Here the CDR3 reads CASSEQGAYNEQFF. As DNA, the CDR3 is TGTGCCAGCAGCGAACAGGGGGCTTACAATGAGCAGTTCTTC. The whole variable domain, filled in from reference TRBV7-9 and TRBJ2-1, reads DTGVSQNPRHKITKRGQNVTFRCDPISEHNRLYWYRQTLGQGPEFLTYFQNEAQLEKSRLLSDRFSAERPKGSFSTLEIQRTEQGDSAMYLCASSEQGAYNEQFFGPGTRLTVL.

The table lists this clonotype with a few counts. In nucleotides, the CDR3 is TGTGCCATCAGTCCCGGGACCCGATCTGCAACTAATGAAAAACTGTTTTTT. Its translation: CAISPGTRSATNEKLFF. The chain combines TRBV10-3 with TRBJ1-4; D is possibly TRBD1 (5 bases). There are 17 residues in the CDR3. The ends were cut back, 5 bases at V and 0 bases at J, with 16 bases in the middle. Germline V gene lookup returns CDR1 ENHRY and CDR2 SYGVKD.

This chain joins TRBV5-1 and TRBJ2-7; the match to TRBD1 covers 11 bases. CDR1 and CDR2 from the germline V gene are SGHRS and YFSETQ. Unmatched junction bases numbered 6, after V lost 1 base and J lost 6 bases. CDR3 length equals 15 residues. CDR3 region: CASSLYGQGAGEQYF. The CDR3 DNA sequence: TGCGCCAGCAGCTTGTACGGACAGGGGGCTGGCGAGCAGTACTTC.

This clonotype was observed a few times. The V and J genes are TRBV5-1 and TRBJ2-7; D call uncertain. V lost 0 bases and J lost 2, with 15 bases in between. This CDR3 spans 16 amino acids. Per germline, CDR1 SGHRS and CDR2 YFSETQ. CDR3 bases: TGCGCCAGCAGCTTGGGGGTTGGGCGACGCGCCTACGAGCAGTACTTC. Translating gives CASSLGVGRRAYEQYF. Full variable domain (missing parts from reference TRBV5-1 and TRBJ2-7): KAGVTQTPRYLIKTRGQQVTLSCSPISGHRSVSWYQQTPGQGLQFLFEYFSETQRNKGNFPGRFSGRQFSNSRSEMNVSTLELGDSALYLCASSLGVGRRAYEQYFGPGTRLTVT.

The chain carries TRBV4-2 and TRBJ2-4; D unresolved. Germline lookup yields CDR1 LGHNA and CDR2 YNFKEQ. There are 14 residues in the CDR3. V dropped 6 bases and J dropped 0 bases, with 9 bases sitting between them. The CDR3 DNA sequence: TGTGCCAGCAGAGTCGCCCGAGCCAAAAACATTCAGTACTTC. It yields the protein CASRVARAKNIQYF.

This clonotype was counted between two and nine times. The chain has TRBV5-1 and TRBJ2-5, with TRBD2 matching over 8 bases. The CDR3 has 15 amino acids. J was trimmed by 2 bases and V by 1 base; bases with no gene match: 4. Per the germline V gene, CDR1 is SGHRS and CDR2 is YFSETQ. The CDR3 sequence is CASSLTSGVQETQYF. The CDR3, as DNA: TGCGCCAGCAGCTTGACTAGCGGAGTACAAGAGACCCAGTACTTC.

This clonotype was detected ten times or more. This rearrangement joins TRBV5-5 to TRBJ1-2; no clear D gene. Germline assignment: CDR1 SGHKS and CDR2 YYEKEE (reference sequence). The V end was cut by 2 bases, the J end by 13 bases, with 12 bases between. This CDR3 is built from 11 residues. The CDR3 region is CASSLEAACTF. CDR3 in DNA: TGTGCCAGCAGCTTAGAGGCGGCCTGCACCTTC. The full variable domain, in which reference TRBV5-5 and TRBJ1-2 provide the parts outside the CDR3, is DAGVTQSPTHLIKTRGQQVTLRCSPISGHKSVSWYQQVLGQGPQFIFQYYEKEERGRGNFPDRFSARQFPNYSSELNVNALLLGDSALYLCASSLEAACTFGSGTRLTVV.